This is a list of T cell receptor beta chains from one sample in a study of control samples from healthy donors and cancer patients. Sequencing used immunoSEQ multiplex PCR; TCRdb keeps in-frame clones, though not all of them. This repertoire shows 170,000 or so clones, roughly 93% found once; its top ten account for roughly 1.6%. The sequencing input was blood. Receptors were obtained from a man between 18 and 35 years old in good health. Each CDR3 is given with its conserved first and last residue. A D gene is named only where the DNA matches it firmly. The size field is filled for only some rows; it gives once, few, many or a size class.

j_call d_call clone_size v_call cdr3_aa cdr3_nt
TRBJ1-3 . . TRBV2 CASSGPGQFGNTIYF TGTGCCAGCAGTGGCCCAGGACAGTTTGGAAACACCATATATTTT
TRBJ1-5 . . TRBV9 CASSSNSFSNQPQHF TGTGCCAGCAGCTCAAACAGTTTTAGCAATCAGCCCCAGCATTTT
TRBJ2-7 TRBD1 once TRBV5-5 CASSPTGDYEQYF TGTGCCAGCAGCCCAACAGGGGACTACGAGCAGTACTTC
TRBJ2-2 . . TRBV7-3 CASSLQVNTGELFF TGTGCCAGCAGCTTACAAGTAAACACCGGGGAGCTGTTTTTT
TRBJ1-5 TRBD1 . TRBV19 CASSSGGAGKQPQHF TGTGCCAGTAGTTCAGGGGGCGCCGGTAAACAGCCCCAGCATTTT
TRBJ2-3 TRBD2 . TRBV6-1 CASSAVAGGGTDTQYF TGTGCCAGCAGTGCCGTAGCGGGGGGGGGCACAGATACGCAGTATTTT
TRBJ1-5 . . TRBV18 CASSLRGNQPQHF TGTGCCAGCTCACTTAGGGGCAATCAGCCCCAGCATTTT
TRBJ1-5 TRBD1 . TRBV12-3/TRBV12-4 CASSLQDRSKHF TGTGCCAGCAGTTTACAGGACAGGTCGAAACATTTT
TRBJ2-6 . . TRBV3-1/TRBV3-2 CASSQGRVGPGANVLTF TGTGCCAGCAGCCAAGGCAGGGTAGGTCCTGGGGCCAACGTCCTGACTTTC
TRBJ2-1 TRBD2 . TRBV15 CATSTEAGVYNEQFF TGTGCCACCAGCACCGAAGCGGGGGTGTACAATGAGCAGTTCTTC
TRBJ2-5 TRBD2 . TRBV27 CASSLRGGETQYF TGTGCCAGCAGTTTACGGGGGGGGGAGACCCAGTACTTC
TRBJ1-1 . . TRBV15 CATSRDLEVSEAFF TGTGCCACCAGCAGAGATTTGGAGGTCTCTGAAGCTTTCTTT
TRBJ2-1 TRBD1 . TRBV5-6 CASSLGRGHYNEQFF TGTGCCAGCAGCTTAGGCAGGGGGCACTACAATGAGCAGTTCTTC
TRBJ1-5 . . TRBV12-3/TRBV12-4 CASSLAGDQPQHF TGTGCCAGCAGTTTAGCGGGAGATCAGCCCCAGCATTTT
TRBJ2-7 TRBD2 . TRBV7-3 CASSLTSGGEQYF TGTGCCAGCAGCTTAACTAGCGGGGGTGAGCAGTACTTC
TRBJ2-7 TRBD2 once TRBV11-2 CASSLSLPGGASEQYF TGTGCCAGCAGCTTAAGCTTACCGGGGGGGGCATCCGAGCAGTACTTC
TRBJ1-6 TRBD1 . TRBV24-1 CATSVHRDRVFNSPLHF TGTGCCACCAGTGTCCACCGGGACAGGGTTTTCAATTCACCCCTCCACTTT
TRBJ1-1 TRBD1 . TRBV2 CASRRDRNTEAFF TGTGCCAGCAGAAGGGACAGGAACACTGAAGCTTTCTTT